The 22 T cell receptor beta chains given below trace back to one sample, sequenced in a study of blood T cell repertoires in COVID-19. The table came from immunoSEQ multiplex PCR; TCRdb's copy has only in-frame clones and leaves some out. Here the sample spans roughly 80,000 clones, 84% being singletons. What was sequenced was peripheral blood. The receptor source for this set is a man aged 45 to 65 with acute or convalescent COVID-19.

This clone was counted between two and nine times. J is TRBJ2-7 and V is TRBV6-2 or TRBV6-3; tentatively, D is TRBD2 (7 bases). V lost 5 bases and J 6 bases, leaving 20 bases between the germline ends. Germline CDR1 reads MNHEY; CDR2 reads SVGEGT. The CDR3 has 15 amino acids. The CDR3 spells CASSPQVGGDFEQYF. CDR3 sequence (DNA): TGTGCCAGCAGTCCCCAGGTAGGGGGGGACTTCGAGCAGTACTTC.

This clone was recorded once. The chain combines TRBV2 with TRBJ1-2, with a tentative D call TRBD1 (5 bases). V shed 6 bases and J shed 8 bases, with 16 bases lying between them. This CDR3 is built from 13 residues. Germline V gives CDR1 SNHLY, CDR2 FYNNEI. CDR3 region: CASSLLRVQGYTF. As DNA, the CDR3 is TGTGCCAGCAGCCTCCTCAGGGTCCAGGGCTACACCTTC.

This clone was seen only once. Different DNA sequences within this sample yield the same CDR3. This chain connects TRBV10-3 to TRBJ1-1; tentative D call: TRBD1 (5 bases). Germline V gene data show CDR1 as ENHRY and CDR2 as SYGVKD. V lost 4 bases and J lost 1, with 10 bases in between. There are 14 residues in the CDR3. CDR3 in amino acids: CAISVEGRNTEAFF. The DNA for the CDR3 is TGTGCCATCAGTGTGGAGGGACGGAACACTGAAGCTTTCTTT.

V is TRBV29-1 and J is TRBJ2-5; 11 nucleotides match TRBD1. This CDR3 region has 13 residues. Germline V gives CDR1 SQVTM, CDR2 ANQGSEA. The V and J ends lost 7 bases and 1 base, in that order; junction bases with no gene match: 2. Written as DNA, the CDR3 is TGCAGCGGTGGGACAGGGGGCCAAGAGACCCAGTACTTC. It is translated as CSGGTGGQETQYF. Variable domain in full (rest from reference TRBV29-1 and TRBJ2-5): SAVISQKPSRDICQRGTSLTIQCQVDSQVTMMFWYRQQPGQSLTLIATANQGSEATYESGFVIDKFPISRPNLTFSTLTVSNMSPEDSSIYLCSGGTGGQETQYFGPGTRLLVL.

J is TRBJ2-5 and V is TRBV6-2 or TRBV6-3, with unresolved D. CDR3 size: 12 residues. CDR1 is MNHEY, CDR2 SVGEGT, per germline. The V end was cut by 4 bases, the J end by 3 bases, with 6 bases between. The DNA of the CDR3 is TGTGCCAGCAGTTTCGTAGAAGAGACCCAGTACTTC. Encoded protein: CASSFVEETQYF.

The V call is TRBV30, the J call TRBJ1-4, with D unclear. CDR1 and CDR2 (germline): GTSNPN, SVGIG (reference sequence). The V gene lost 3 bases and the J gene lost 8 bases, with 10 bases spanning the gap. There are 12 residues in the CDR3. CDR3 region: CAWSRGGEKLFF. CDR3 nucleotide sequence: TGTGCCTGGAGCCGGGGTGGGGAAAAACTGTTTTTT.

The CDR3 DNA reads TGTGCCAGCAGCTTTGGGACTAGCGGGAGGGCCTGGGACACCGGGGAGCTGTTTTTT. It specifies CASSFGTSGRAWDTGELFF. The chain combines TRBV7-2 with TRBJ2-2; 16 bases match TRBD2. Trimming removed 3 bases from V and 3 bases from J; junction bases left unmatched: 7. CDR3 length: 19 amino acids. CDR1 SGHTA and CDR2 FQGNSA come from the germline V gene.

The chain links TRBV15 to TRBJ2-2; no clear D gene. Germline V gene lookup returns CDR1 LNHNV and CDR2 YYDKDF (reference sequence). V dropped 2 bases and J dropped 0 bases, with 13 bases sitting between them. The CDR3 has 17 amino acids. The CDR3 is CATSRSLDTANTGELFF. For the CDR3, the DNA is TGTGCCACCAGCAGATCCCTCGACACTGCGAACACCGGGGAGCTGTTTTTT.

The rearrangement joins TRBV4-2 to TRBJ2-1; the match to TRBD1 covers 7 bases. Germline CDR1 reads LGHNA; CDR2 reads YNFKEQ. Germline trimming cut 4 bases from V and 10 bases from J; bases unmatched to any gene: 4. This CDR3 is 12 amino acids long. The CDR3, as DNA: TGTGCCAGCAGCCCCACAGGGGAGGAGCAGTTCTTC. This codes for CASSPTGEEQFF.

The chain has TRBV18 and TRBJ1-1; no clear D. Germline V CDR1 and CDR2: KGHSH, LQKENI. The CDR3 consists of 12 residues. The V gene lost 0 bases and the J gene lost 8 bases, with 7 bases spanning the gap. CDR3 loop: CASSPPGAEAFF. The CDR3 nucleotides are TGTGCCAGCTCACCACCGGGAGCGGAAGCTTTCTTT. The whole variable domain, filled in from reference TRBV18 and TRBJ1-1, reads NAGVMQNPRHLVRRRGQEARLRCSPMKGHSHVYWYRQLPEEGLKFMVYLQKENIIDESGMPKERFSAEFPKEGPSILRIQQVVRGDSAAYFCASSPPGAEAFFGQGTRLTVV.

The rearrangement links TRBV6-5 to TRBJ2-3; 9 bases fit TRBD2. This CDR3 is 16 amino acids long. The trim removed 2 bases at V and 0 bases at J, leaving 3 bases unmatched. Germline CDR1 MNHEY, CDR2 SVGAGI. The chain's CDR3 is CASSYALAGSTDTQYF. The DNA of the CDR3 is TGTGCCAGCAGTTACGCGCTAGCGGGGAGCACAGATACGCAGTATTTT.

V usage is TRBV5-1 and J usage is TRBJ2-7; 8 nucleotides match TRBD1. The CDR3 is 11 amino acids. The germline CDR1 and CDR2 sequences are SGHRS and YFSETQ. J lost 6 bases, V lost 7 bases, and 3 bases had no gene match. CDR3 DNA sequence: TGCGCCAGCTCAGGACAGGGCGAGCAGTACTTC. Translation: CASSGQGEQYF.

V usage is TRBV6-2 or TRBV6-3 and J usage is TRBJ2-3; 7 bases fit TRBD1. Germline V gene data show CDR1 as MNHEY and CDR2 as SVGEGT. The CDR3 consists of 15 residues. V shed 2 bases, J shed 2 bases, and the junction held 4 bases outside the gene matches. CDR3 DNA sequence: TGTGCCAGCAGTTACGGGACAGACAACACAGATACGCAGTATTTT. Translation gives CASSYGTDNTDTQYF.

The chain uses TRBV7-9 and TRBJ2-1; no clear D gene. CDR1 and CDR2 (germline): SEHNR, FQNEAQ (reference sequence). The CDR3 loop spans 13 amino acids. V lost 1 base, J lost 9 bases, and 10 bases lay in between. CDR3 sequence reads: CASSLVPQAEQFF. CDR3 DNA sequence: TGTGCCAGCAGCTTAGTACCCCAGGCTGAGCAGTTCTTC.

This chain links TRBV4-2 with TRBJ2-1; 8 nucleotides line up with TRBD2. Trimming removed 0 bases from V and 2 bases from J; junction bases left unmatched: 3. CDR1 LGHNA and CDR2 YNFKEQ come from the germline V gene. This CDR3 has 16 residues. The CDR3 DNA reads as TGTGCCAGCAGCCAAGAAATCGGGGGGGCCTACAATGAGCAGTTCTTC. Protein sequence: CASSQEIGGAYNEQFF.

The chain couples TRBV4-2 to TRBJ1-5; D gene unclear. The V end was cut by 2 bases, the J end by 0 bases, with 14 bases between. The CDR3 has 17 amino acids. The germline V gene has CDR1 LGHNA and CDR2 YNFKEQ. CDR3 DNA sequence: TGTGCCAGCAGCCAAACTAGACAAGCTTATAGCAATCAGCCCCAGCATTTT. Protein sequence: CASSQTRQAYSNQPQHF.

This clone occurred a few times. The J gene is TRBJ2-1, the V gene TRBV11-3, with 8 bases lining up with TRBD2. V shed 1 base and J 2 bases; nucleotides not matched to a gene: 7. The CDR3 totals 17 residues. CDR1 SGHNT and CDR2 YENEEA come from the germline V gene. CDR3 nucleotide sequence: TGTGCCAGCAGCTTAGTTACCGGGCGGGGGGCCTACAATGAGCAGTTCTTC. Translating gives CASSLVTGRGAYNEQFF.

The chain joins TRBV24-1 to TRBJ2-1, with 8 nucleotides matching TRBD2. The CDR3 loop spans 15 amino acids. J lost 4 bases, V lost 5 bases, and 6 bases had no gene match. Germline lookup yields CDR1 KGHDR and CDR2 SFDVKD. The CDR3 DNA reads as TGTGCCACCAGTGCGGGGGGGCTCACTTACAATGAGCAGTTCTTC. Translation gives CATSAGGLTYNEQFF.

The chain's CDR3 is CATSEGTSGRHEQFF. Written as DNA, the CDR3 is TGTGCCACCAGTGAAGGGACTAGCGGTCGGCATGAGCAGTTCTTC. This chain uses TRBV24-1 with TRBJ2-1; 11 bases map to TRBD2. Trimming cost V 4 bases and J 8 bases; bases outside gene matches: 6. Germline values: CDR1 KGHDR, CDR2 SFDVKD. The CDR3 is 15 residues long.

The V and J genes are TRBV19 and TRBJ1-3; D gene unclear. V was clipped by 7 bases and J by 4 bases, with 14 bases between them. Germline values: CDR1 LNHDA, CDR2 SQIVND (reference sequence). CDR3 length: 14 residues. The CDR3 protein is CASIHGGSGNTIYF. For the CDR3, the DNA is TGTGCCAGTATCCACGGCGGATCAGGAAACACCATATATTTT.

The V gene is TRBV12-3 or TRBV12-4, the J gene TRBJ1-1; D remains ambiguous. Trimming pared 1 base from V and 7 bases from J, leaving 7 bases between. The CDR3 is 12 residues long. CDR3 region: CASSLEAVEAFF. In DNA, the CDR3 is TGTGCCAGCAGTTTAGAAGCTGTTGAAGCTTTCTTT.

J is TRBJ1-4 and V is TRBV6-5; tentatively, D is TRBD1 (5 bases). The CDR3 covers 13 residues. The germline gives CDR1 MNHEY, CDR2 SVGAGI. V lost 5 bases, J lost 11 bases, and 15 bases lay in between. The CDR3 reads CASSQPTASKLFF. The CDR3 coding sequence is TGTGCCAGCAGTCAACCGACAGCCTCTAAACTGTTTTTT.